The clone carrying this T cell receptor beta chain was detected only a few times. At the DNA level, this CDR3 is encoded by other sequences in the same sample as well. As originally analysed: For nucleated cells, counts were estimated from reference gene primer amplification. The method was immunoSEQ multiplex PCR; TCRdb's version includes in-frame clones alone and lacks a portion of them. V, J and clone size are taken as reported in that table, and D and trimming were inferred from the DNA itself. The repertoire includes about 56,000 clones, more than 70% of them detected once, and roughly 20% sits in the top ten. This specimen comes from a study of blood T cell repertoires in COVID-19. Turning to the study itself: Sample material is recorded as cDNA or gDNA derived from T cells, B-cell-depleted T cells, or PBMCs.

Germline V gene lookup returns CDR1 SGHTA and CDR2 FQGNSA. V was cut by 2 bases and J by 4 bases, with 15 bases left in between. The CDR3 runs to 16 residues. The sequencing sample was made of peripheral blood. The clonotype originates from a human donor in a cohort sampled during active COVID-19. The chain has TRBV7-2 and TRBJ2-1; TRBD2 might be the D (7 bases). CDR3 amino acids: CASSLRGGGGYNEQFF. As DNA, the CDR3 is TGTGCCAGCAGCTTACGAGGCGGGGGCGGTTACAATGAGCAGTTCTTC. Looking up the rest from reference TRBV7-2 and TRBJ2-1 gives the full variable domain: GAGVSQSPSNKVTEKGKDVELRCDPISGHTALYWYRQSLGQGLEFLIYFQGNSAPDKSGLPSDRFSAERTGGSVSTLTIQRTQQEDSAVYLCASSLRGGGGYNEQFFGPGTRLTVL.